The 11 T cell receptor beta chains presented below share a single source sample, sequenced in a study of chemoradiotherapy in HPV16-positive cancers. TCRdb's copy holds only in-frame clones and misses some; the assay was immunoSEQ multiplex PCR. The table includes more than 20,000 clones, 92% detected once. The sample consisted of blood, taken from a patient who underwent chemoradiotherapy. Receptors originate from a human donor with HPV-associated anogenital cancer.

This chain uses TRBV18 with TRBJ2-2, with D tentatively TRBD2 (6 bases). Germline lookup yields CDR1 KGHSH and CDR2 LQKENI. Trimming left V 4 bases short and J 3 bases short, with 12 bases between. This CDR3 comprises 15 residues. The CDR3 loop reads CASSLLQRDTGELFF. For the CDR3, the DNA is TGTGCCAGCTCACTCCTACAGCGGGACACCGGGGAGCTGTTTTTT.

The CDR3 reads CASSSGTSGEFF. As DNA, the CDR3 is TGTGCCAGCAGTTCCGGGACTAGCGGGGAGTTCTTC. The gene calls are TRBV2 and TRBJ2-1; 13 bases agree with TRBD2. V lost 5 bases, J lost 14 bases, and 3 bases stayed unmatched. Germline V gene lookup returns CDR1 SNHLY and CDR2 FYNNEI. This CDR3 spans 12 amino acids.

The chain employs TRBV29-1 and TRBJ1-1; tentative D call: TRBD1 (6 bases). Germline V gene sequence: CDR1 SQVTM, CDR2 ANQGSEA. V was pared by 7 bases and J by 2 bases, with 14 bases between. This CDR3 region has 13 residues. CDR3 protein: CSARGGGNTEAFF. CDR3 coding DNA: TGCAGCGCCCGGGGAGGGGGTAACACTGAAGCTTTCTTT.

V gene TRBV7-3 combines with J gene TRBJ2-5, with 12 positions matching TRBD1. The CDR3 has 16 residues. With 2 bases clipped from V and 3 bases from J, the junction kept 4 bases outside the gene matches. Per germline, CDR1 SGHTA and CDR2 FQGTGA. This chain's CDR3 is CASSLAGTGGEETQYF. The CDR3 DNA sequence: TGTGCCAGCAGCTTAGCCGGGACAGGGGGCGAAGAGACCCAGTACTTC.

V and J are TRBV18 and TRBJ2-4; 9 bases are a match to TRBD1. Germline loops: CDR1 KGHSH, CDR2 LQKENI. J lost 2 bases, V lost 2 bases, and 4 bases had no gene match. There are 16 residues in the CDR3. The chain's CDR3 is CASSPTGGGTKNIQYF. CDR3 nucleotides: TGTGCCAGCTCACCAACAGGGGGCGGAACCAAAAACATTCAGTACTTC. Full variable domain (rest looked up from reference TRBV18 and TRBJ2-4): NAGVMQNPRHLVRRRGQEARLRCSPMKGHSHVYWYRQLPEEGLKFMVYLQKENIIDESGMPKERFSAEFPKEGPSILRIQQVVRGDSAAYFCASSPTGGGTKNIQYFGAGTRLSVL.

The V call is TRBV9, the J call TRBJ2-7; 8 bases map to TRBD2. Germline CDR1 SGDLS, CDR2 YYNGEE. The ends lost 3 bases at V and 2 bases at J; junction bases unmatched: 7. The CDR3 covers 15 residues. The CDR3 reads CASSARPGGPYEQYF. For the CDR3, the DNA is TGTGCCAGCAGCGCGAGACCGGGGGGGCCCTACGAGCAGTACTTC.

The table lists this clone with a few counts. The rearrangement joins TRBV7-2 to TRBJ2-3; D is perhaps TRBD2 (6 bases). V lost 1 base and J 5 bases, leaving 10 bases between the germline ends. CDR1 and CDR2 (germline): SGHTA, FQGNSA. The CDR3 contains 14 residues. CDR3 amino acids: CASSLDGSRDTQYF. CDR3 coding DNA: TGTGCCAGCAGCTTAGACGGGAGTCGAGATACGCAGTATTTT.

The V call is TRBV6-1, the J call TRBJ2-6; TRBD2 aligns across 7 bases. From germline, CDR1 is MNHNS and CDR2 SASEGT. V lost 4 bases to trimming and J lost 0 bases; unmatched junction nucleotides: 6. The CDR3 runs 17 residues. In nucleotides, the CDR3 is TGTGCCAGCAGTGGTCGGGGGGACGTCTCTGGGGCCAACGTCCTGACTTTC. It codes for CASSGRGDVSGANVLTF.

J is TRBJ2-5 and V is TRBV4-2, with TRBD2 matching over 7 bases. Germline CDR1 LGHNA, CDR2 YNFKEQ. This CDR3 has 16 amino acids. The V gene end was trimmed by 0 bases and the J gene end by 3 bases; junction bases not matched to a gene: 7. For the CDR3, the DNA is TGTGCCAGCAGCCAAGATACCAGCGGGGCGGAAGAGACCCAGTACTTC. Translated, it gives CASSQDTSGAEETQYF.

The gene calls are TRBV2 and TRBJ1-4; D is unresolved. Trimming left V 8 bases short and J 0 bases short, with 13 bases between. This CDR3 comprises 15 residues. The germline CDR1 and CDR2 sequences are SNHLY and FYNNEI. The CDR3 DNA is TGTGCCAGCTACACCCAATTTGCAACTAATGAAAAACTGTTTTTT. Its translation is CASYTQFATNEKLFF.

Here the CDR3 reads CASSMAGAYGYTF. CDR3 DNA: TGTGCCAGTAGTATGGCAGGGGCCTATGGCTACACCTTC. The rearrangement uses TRBV19 and TRBJ1-2, with D perhaps TRBD1 (6 bases). Deletions cut 3 bases from V and 4 bases from J, with 9 bases between. This CDR3 spans 13 amino acids. Germline V gives CDR1 LNHDA, CDR2 SQIVND (reference sequence).